This T cell receptor beta chain was retrieved from a study of blood T cell repertoires in COVID-19. A single count supports this clone. Germline CDR1 reads MDHEN; CDR2 reads SYDVKM. The V gene lost 6 bases and the J gene lost 8 bases, with 16 bases spanning the gap. The CDR3 sequence is 13 residues long. Measured with immunoSEQ multiplex PCR; TCRdb has only the in-frame clones, and not every one. The table includes under 45,000 clones, approximately 88% detected once. V usage is TRBV28 and J usage is TRBJ1-2; D may be TRBD1 (5 bases). The TCR comes from a human donor in a cohort sampled during active COVID-19. Specimen: peripheral blood. Here the CDR3 reads CASRVNQGGGYTF. Here the CDR3 DNA reads TGTGCCAGCAGGGTGAACCAGGGTGGGGGCTACACCTTC.